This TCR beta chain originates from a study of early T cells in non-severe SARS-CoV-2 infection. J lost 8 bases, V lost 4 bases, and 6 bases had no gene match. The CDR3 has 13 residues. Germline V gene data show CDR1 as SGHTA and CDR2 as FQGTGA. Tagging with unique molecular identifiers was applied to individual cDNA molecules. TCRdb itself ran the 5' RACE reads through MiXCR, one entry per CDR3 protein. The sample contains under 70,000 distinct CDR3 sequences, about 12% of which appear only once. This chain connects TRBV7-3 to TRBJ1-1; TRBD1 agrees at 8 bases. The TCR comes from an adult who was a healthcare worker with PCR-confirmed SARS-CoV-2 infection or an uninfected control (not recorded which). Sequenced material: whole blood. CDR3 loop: CASSYRQGAEAFF. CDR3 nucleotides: TGTGCCAGCAGCTACCGGCAGGGGGCAGAAGCTTTCTTT.